This is a list of T cell receptor beta chains from one sample in a study of tumor-infiltrating lymphocytes in oesophageal squamous cell carcinoma. TCRdb itself ran the PCR reads through MiXCR, one entry per CDR3 protein. The sample has just under 20,000 distinct CDR3 sequences, roughly 41% seen once. The sample taken for sequencing was esophageal tumor tissue. These receptors all come from a male donor with esophageal squamous cell carcinoma. Each CDR3 is given with its conserved first and last residue.

V | CDR3
TRBV11-2 | CASLGGWHTEAFF
TRBV7-3 | CASSLGGWGEQFF
TRBV11-1 | CASSLVSSGGSTNTQYF
TRBV7-8 | CASSLGPAGGTDTQYF
TRBV4-1 | CASSPDSYEQYF
TRBV6-5 | CASTRTGGDEQYF
TRBV7-3 | CASSLGLAGAGEQFF
TRBV7-2 | CASSLGTADTQYF
TRBV12-3/TRBV12-4 | CASSRPGQGTGELFF
TRBV6-2/TRBV6-3 | CASSVVGGFNTGELFF
TRBV3-1 | CASSPRANTEAFF
TRBV6-2/TRBV6-3 | CASSARGTTYNEQFF
TRBV5-4 | CASSFYQGSTDTQYF
TRBV7-2 | CASSLVAVGAYEQYF
TRBV5-5 | CASSEDRQNSPLHF
TRBV7-6 | CASSLSTTGNTIYF
TRBV7-9 | CASSLGGQGTQYF
TRBV7-2 | CASSSGLSGDEQYF
TRBV5-4 | CASSWPPGAGNEQFF
TRBV7-2 | CASSLVVGQGRDNEQFF
TRBV6-1 | CASKPVGENNEQFF
TRBV5-6 | CASSLWQGIQPQHF
TRBV12-3/TRBV12-4 | CASSQTSGRASEQYF
TRBV20-1 | CSASAGGGLQYF
TRBV14 | CASRAVDNSPLHF
TRBV7-3 | CASSPGGLGLLNTEAFF
TRBV28 | CASSFQTAHTDTQYF
TRBV7-2 | CASSVGQITDYGYTF